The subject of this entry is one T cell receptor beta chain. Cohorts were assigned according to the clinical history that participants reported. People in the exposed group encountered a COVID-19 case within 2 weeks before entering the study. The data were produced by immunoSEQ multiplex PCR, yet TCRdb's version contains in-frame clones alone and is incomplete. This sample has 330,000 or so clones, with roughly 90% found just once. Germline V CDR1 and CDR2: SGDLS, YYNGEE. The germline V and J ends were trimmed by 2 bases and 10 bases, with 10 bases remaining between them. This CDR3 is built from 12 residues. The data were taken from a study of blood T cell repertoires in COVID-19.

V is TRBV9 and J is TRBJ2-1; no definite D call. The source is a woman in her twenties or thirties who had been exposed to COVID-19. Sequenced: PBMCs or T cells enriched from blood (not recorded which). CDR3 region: CASSVGPWEQFF. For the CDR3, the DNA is TGTGCCAGCAGCGTGGGCCCCTGGGAGCAGTTCTTC. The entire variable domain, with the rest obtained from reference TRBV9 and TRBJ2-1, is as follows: DSGVTQTPKHLITATGQRVTLRCSPRSGDLSVYWYQQSLDQGLQFLIQYYNGEERAKGNILERFSAQQFPDLHSELNLSSLELGDSALYFCASSVGPWEQFFGPGTRLTVL.